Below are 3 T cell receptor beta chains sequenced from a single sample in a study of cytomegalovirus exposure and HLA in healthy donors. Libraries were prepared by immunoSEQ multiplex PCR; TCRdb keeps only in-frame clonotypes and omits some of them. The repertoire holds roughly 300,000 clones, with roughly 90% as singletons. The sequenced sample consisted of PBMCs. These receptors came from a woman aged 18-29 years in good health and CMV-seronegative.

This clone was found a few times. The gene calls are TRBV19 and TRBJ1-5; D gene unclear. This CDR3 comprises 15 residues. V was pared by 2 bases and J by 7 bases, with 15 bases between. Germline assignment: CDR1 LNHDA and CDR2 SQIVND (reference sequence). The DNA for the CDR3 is TGTGCCAGTAGTATAATGGGAGGGCTTGGGCAGCCCCAGCATTTT. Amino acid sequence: CASSIMGGLGQPQHF. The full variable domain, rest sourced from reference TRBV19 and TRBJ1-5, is DGGITQSPKYLFRKEGQNVTLSCEQNLNHDAMYWYRQDPGQGLRLIYYSQIVNDFQKGDIAEGYSVSREKKESFPLTVTSAQKNPTAFYLCASSIMGGLGQPQHFGDGTRLSIL.

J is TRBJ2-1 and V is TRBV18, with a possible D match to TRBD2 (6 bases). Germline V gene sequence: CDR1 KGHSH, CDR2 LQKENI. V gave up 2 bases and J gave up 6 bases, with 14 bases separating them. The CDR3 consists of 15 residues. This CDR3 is CASSPEGLTVNEQFF. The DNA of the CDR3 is TGTGCCAGCTCACCAGAGGGACTGACGGTCAATGAGCAGTTCTTC.

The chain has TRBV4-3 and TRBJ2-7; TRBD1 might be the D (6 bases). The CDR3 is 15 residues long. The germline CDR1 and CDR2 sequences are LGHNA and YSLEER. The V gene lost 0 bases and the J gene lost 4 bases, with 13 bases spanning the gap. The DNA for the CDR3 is TGCGCCAGCAGCCAAGATAGAACAGGGTTTTACGAGCAGTACTTC. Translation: CASSQDRTGFYEQYF.